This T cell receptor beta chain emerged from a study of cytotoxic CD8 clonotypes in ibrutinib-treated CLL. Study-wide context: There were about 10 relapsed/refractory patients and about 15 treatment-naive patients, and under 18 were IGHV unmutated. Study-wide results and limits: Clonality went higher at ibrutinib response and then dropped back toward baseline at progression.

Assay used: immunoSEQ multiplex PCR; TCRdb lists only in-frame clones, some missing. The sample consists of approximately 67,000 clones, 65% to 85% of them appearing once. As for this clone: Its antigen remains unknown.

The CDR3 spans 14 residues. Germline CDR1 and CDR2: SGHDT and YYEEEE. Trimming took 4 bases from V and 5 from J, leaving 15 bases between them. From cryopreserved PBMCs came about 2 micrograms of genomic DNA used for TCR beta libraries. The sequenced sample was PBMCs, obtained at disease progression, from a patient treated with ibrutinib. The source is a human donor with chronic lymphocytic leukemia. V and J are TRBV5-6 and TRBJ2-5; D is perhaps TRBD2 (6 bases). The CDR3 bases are TGTGCCAGCAGCCCGGGACTGCCGGGGGAGACCCAGTACTTC. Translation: CASSPGLPGETQYF.